The 26 T cell receptor beta chains reported below all come from one sample, sequenced in a study of cytomegalovirus exposure and HLA in healthy donors. Assay used: immunoSEQ multiplex PCR; TCRdb lists only in-frame clones, some missing. The sample contains roughly 150,000 clones, around 96% of which appear only once. Sequenced input: PBMCs. The source is a woman younger than 30 in good health and CMV-seronegative.

V usage is TRBV7-3 and J usage is TRBJ1-5; TRBD1 agrees at 11 bases. The CDR3 contains 16 residues. V was clipped by 0 bases and J by 6 bases; unmatched bases: 4. Germline V gene lookup returns CDR1 SGHTA and CDR2 FQGTGA. The CDR3 sequence is CASSLTGQGDGQPQHF. The DNA for the CDR3 is TGTGCCAGCAGCTTAACGGGACAGGGGGACGGTCAGCCCCAGCATTTT. Based on the CDR3 plus reference TRBV7-3 and TRBJ1-5, the full variable domain is GAGVSQTPSNKVTEKGKYVELRCDPISGHTALYWYRQSLGQGPEFLIYFQGTGAADDSGLPNDRFFAVRPEGSVSTLKIQRTERGDSAVYLCASSLTGQGDGQPQHFGDGTRLSIL.

The chain uses TRBV7-3 and TRBJ2-5, with a tentative D call TRBD1 (6 bases). Between the trimmed V and J ends, which lost 0 bases and 2 bases, there was a span of 13 bases. The CDR3 loop spans 16 amino acids. Germline V gene lookup returns CDR1 SGHTA and CDR2 FQGTGA. The DNA for the CDR3 is TGTGCCAGCAGCTTAACTGCACCGGGACAACAAGAGACCCAGTACTTC. It codes for CASSLTAPGQQETQYF.

The chain employs TRBV9 and TRBJ2-1; 10 positions agree with TRBD1. CDR3 size: 15 residues. Germline CDR1 reads SGDLS; CDR2 reads YYNGEE. The ends lost 4 bases at V and 5 bases at J; junction bases unmatched: 6. The CDR3 sequence: CASSRQGARDNEQFF. CDR3 sequence (DNA): TGTGCCAGCAGCCGACAGGGGGCGAGAGACAATGAGCAGTTCTTC.

This clone was seen a single time. The chain joins TRBV6-6 to TRBJ1-1; 8 bases map to TRBD1. J was trimmed by 3 bases and V by 2 bases; bases with no gene match: 2. This CDR3 has 14 residues. Germline-derived CDR1 and CDR2 are MNHNY and SVGAGI (reference sequence). The CDR3 here is CASSYTGGDTEAFF. The CDR3, as DNA: TGTGCCAGCAGTTACACAGGGGGGGACACTGAAGCTTTCTTT.

The chain couples TRBV4-2 to TRBJ1-2; a weak D match, TRBD1 (6 bases). The CDR3 runs to 15 residues. V was pared by 1 base and J by 6 bases, with 15 bases between. Germline CDR1 and CDR2: LGHNA and YNFKEQ. The CDR3 sequence: CASSQGVGAGDGYTF. CDR3 sequence (DNA): TGTGCCAGCAGCCAAGGAGTTGGGGCAGGGGATGGCTACACCTTC.

The CDR3: CASSRTGVDNSPLHF. In DNA, the CDR3 is TGTGCCAGCAGCCGGACAGGGGTAGATAATTCACCCCTCCACTTT. The chain carries TRBV14 and TRBJ1-6, with 9 bases that match TRBD1. The CDR3 consists of 15 residues. V was pared by 4 bases and J by 5 bases, with 3 bases of the junction left unmatched. From germline, CDR1 is SGHDN and CDR2 FVKESK.

The chain is built from TRBV19 and TRBJ2-1; 12 bases fit TRBD1. J lost 9 bases, V lost 1 base, and 4 bases had no gene match. Germline V gene data show CDR1 as LNHDA and CDR2 as SQIVND (reference sequence). The CDR3 extends over 15 amino acids. The DNA for the CDR3 is TGTGCCAGTAGTATAGGGGACAGGGGGCTGGTTGAGCAGTTCTTC. Amino acids: CASSIGDRGLVEQFF.

The rearrangement uses TRBV12-5 and TRBJ1-1, with D maybe TRBD1 (5 bases). Per germline, CDR1 LGHNT and CDR2 FRNRAP. Trimming cost V 2 bases and J 4 bases, with 8 bases left between them. The CDR3 covers 13 residues. For the CDR3, the DNA is TGTGCTAGTGGTTTGTTCGGGGGCACTGAAGCTTTCTTT. Protein: CASGLFGGTEAFF.

This clone showed up just once. The chain employs TRBV5-6 and TRBJ2-1, with 8 bases identical to TRBD1. There are 14 residues in the CDR3. Germline CDR1 is SGHDT and CDR2 is YYEEEE. Trimming at V came to 4 bases and at J to 10 bases, leaving 10 bases not matched to a gene. CDR3 sequence reads: CASSKRQGLGEQFF. The CDR3 DNA is TGTGCCAGCAGCAAGCGACAGGGGTTGGGCGAGCAGTTCTTC.

The chain employs TRBV27 and TRBJ2-3; a possible D gene is TRBD2 (7 bases). Germline lookup yields CDR1 MNHEY and CDR2 SMNVEV (reference sequence). CDR3 size: 15 residues. With 3 bases removed from V and 1 base from J, the gap between germline ends came to 11 bases. The CDR3 DNA reads TGTGCCAGCAGTTTGGGGGCGGGGGGCACAGATACGCAGTATTTT. It is translated as CASSLGAGGTDTQYF.

This clone was detected only once. The CDR3 protein is CASSVAQGGPTNTEAFF. The CDR3 nucleotides are TGTGCCAGCAGCGTAGCTCAGGGGGGCCCGACGAACACTGAAGCTTTCTTT. The chain links TRBV9 to TRBJ1-1; TRBD1 matches at 7 bases. The CDR3 contains 17 residues. The trim removed 0 bases at V and 1 base at J, leaving 9 bases unmatched. CDR1 SGDLS and CDR2 YYNGEE come from the germline V gene.

This chain joins TRBV5-4 and TRBJ2-1, with D maybe TRBD2 (5 bases). This CDR3 is 14 amino acids long. Germline V gene data show CDR1 as SGHNT and CDR2 as YYREEE (reference sequence). Between the trimmed V and J ends, which lost 0 bases and 9 bases, there was a span of 13 bases. The CDR3 spells CASSLVGQGGEQFF. CDR3 in DNA: TGTGCCAGCAGCTTGGTAGGGCAAGGAGGTGAGCAGTTCTTC. The complete variable domain, with remaining parts taken from reference TRBV5-4 and TRBJ2-1, reads ETGVTQSPTHLIKTRGQQVTLRCSSQSGHNTVSWYQQALGQGPQFIFQYYREEENGRGNFPPRFSGLQFPNYSSELNVNALELDDSALYLCASSLVGQGGEQFFGPGTRLTVL.

The V and J genes are TRBV4-3 and TRBJ1-2; D unresolved. The length of the CDR3 is 15 residues. V lost 0 bases and J lost 2, with 10 bases in between. CDR1 is LGHNA, CDR2 YSLEER, per germline. The CDR3 coding sequence is TGCGCCAGCAGCCAAGACCCAATGGCAAACTATGGCTACACCTTC. Residues: CASSQDPMANYGYTF.

The chain recombines TRBV6-5 with TRBJ1-1; TRBD1 agrees at 7 bases. The V gene's germline CDR1 is MNHEY and CDR2 SVGAGI. The CDR3 runs to 15 residues. The junction had 8 bases not matched to a gene; V was cut back by 7 bases and J by 0 bases. The CDR3 protein is CASMRDRVMNTEAFF. The CDR3, as DNA: TGTGCCAGCATGAGGGACAGAGTTATGAACACTGAAGCTTTCTTT.

The gene calls are TRBV18 and TRBJ2-7; the match to TRBD1 covers 7 bases. CDR3 size: 15 residues. The V and J ends lost 2 bases and 0 bases, in that order; junction bases with no gene match: 4. Germline V gene sequence: CDR1 KGHSH, CDR2 LQKENI. The CDR3 nucleotides read TGTGCCAGCTCACCAGGGACAGATTTCTCCTACGAGCAGTACTTC. As protein: CASSPGTDFSYEQYF.

This clone showed up just once. The chain links TRBV9 to TRBJ2-3, with 13 bases fitting TRBD2. CDR3 length equals 18 residues. V shed 0 bases, J shed 6 bases, and the junction held 10 bases outside the gene matches. Germline values: CDR1 SGDLS, CDR2 YYNGEE. CDR3 in DNA: TGTGCCAGCAGCGTAGAAGTCACTAGCGGGGGGGTAATGGATACGCAGTATTTT. Protein: CASSVEVTSGGVMDTQYF.

The chain has TRBV7-9 and TRBJ2-7, with D possibly being TRBD2 (6 bases). V dropped 1 base and J dropped 3 bases, with 13 bases sitting between them. CDR1 SEHNR and CDR2 FQNEAQ come from the germline V gene (reference sequence). The CDR3 is 15 amino acids. DNA of the CDR3: TGTGCCAGCAGCTTAGTCTCCGGGACTCACTACGAGCAGTACTTC. Residues: CASSLVSGTHYEQYF.

This clone was observed a single time. V is TRBV18 and J is TRBJ1-1, with unresolved D. The CDR3 runs 12 residues. Germline V CDR1 and CDR2: KGHSH, LQKENI. V was trimmed by 3 bases and J by 8 bases, leaving 10 bases between them. Here the CDR3 DNA reads TGTGCCAGCTCACCGGGCATGGTGGAAGCTTTCTTT. The encoded protein is CASSPGMVEAFF. Looking up the rest from reference TRBV18 and TRBJ1-1 gives the full variable domain: NAGVMQNPRHLVRRRGQEARLRCSPMKGHSHVYWYRQLPEEGLKFMVYLQKENIIDESGMPKERFSAEFPKEGPSILRIQQVVRGDSAAYFCASSPGMVEAFFGQGTRLTVV.

The V call is TRBV5-1, the J call TRBJ2-1; 8 bases are a match to TRBD1. The length of the CDR3 is 15 residues. V lost 3 bases, J lost 0 bases, and 2 bases stayed unmatched. Per the germline V gene, CDR1 is SGHRS and CDR2 is YFSETQ. The DNA of the CDR3 is TGCGCCAGCAGCTCTGACAGGGGCTCCTACAATGAGCAGTTCTTC. Translation: CASSSDRGSYNEQFF.

The J gene is TRBJ1-5, the V gene TRBV19; possible D gene TRBD1, 6 bases. The germline V gene encodes CDR1 LNHDA and CDR2 SQIVND (reference sequence). This CDR3 has 16 amino acids. Trimming took off 7 bases at V and 2 bases at J, with 18 bases between the two ends. Here the CDR3 reads CASTLTGYVGNQPQHF. The CDR3 DNA is TGTGCCAGTACCCTGACAGGCTACGTTGGCAATCAGCCCCAGCATTTT.

This clone has a single count. CDR3: CASSPAGQGITGELFF. In DNA, the CDR3 is TGTGCCAGCTCACCCGCGGGACAGGGGATAACCGGGGAGCTGTTTTTT. The chain recombines TRBV18 with TRBJ2-2, with 10 bases fitting TRBD1. CDR1 and CDR2 from the germline V gene are KGHSH and LQKENI. The CDR3 spans 16 residues. V gave up 3 bases and J gave up 5 bases; unmatched junction bases: 6.

The chain has TRBV5-1 and TRBJ1-2, with D tentatively TRBD1 (5 bases). V dropped 5 bases and J dropped 1 base, with 18 bases sitting between them. CDR1 and CDR2 from the germline V gene are SGHRS and YFSETQ. The CDR3 is made up of 16 amino acids. In nucleotides, the CDR3 is TGCGCCAGCAGGTCTACTTACTCGACAGATAACTATGGCTACACCTTC. This sequence encodes CASRSTYSTDNYGYTF.

The J gene is TRBJ2-5, the V gene TRBV2, with D possibly matching TRBD2 (6 bases). The end of the DNA aligns better with TRBJ2-7, so the J call may be wrong. From germline, CDR1 is SNHLY and CDR2 FYNNEI. The CDR3 contains 15 residues. The CDR3 sequence: CASSDDGTHRYEQYF. In DNA, the CDR3 is TGTGCCAGCAGTGATGATGGGACTCACCGCTACGAGCAGTACTTC.

CDR3 residues: CASSRIGEGDPEAFF. CDR3 coding DNA: TGTGCCAGCAGCCGGATTGGGGAGGGGGATCCTGAAGCTTTCTTT. This chain joins TRBV9 and TRBJ1-1, with D perhaps matching TRBD1 (6 bases). The germline V gene has CDR1 SGDLS and CDR2 YYNGEE. This CDR3 spans 15 amino acids. The V end was cut by 4 bases, the J end by 6 bases, with 19 bases between.

Details on this clone: One end of the junction fails to match germline, which may point to a read error. The V and J genes are TRBV7-9 and TRBJ1-1, with unresolved D. This CDR3 region has 12 residues. Germline values: CDR1 SEHNR, CDR2 FQNEAQ (reference sequence). The CDR3, as DNA: TGTGCCAGCAGTTTAGCCGCGACTGAAGCTTTCTTT. Amino acids: CASSLAATEAFF.

The chain is built from TRBV30 and TRBJ2-3, with 7 bases fitting TRBD1. CDR1 GTSNPN and CDR2 SVGIG come from the germline V gene (reference sequence). This CDR3 has 13 residues. J gave up 3 bases and V 5 bases, and 5 bases lay outside the gene matches. This CDR3 reads CAWSQGNTDTQYF. CDR3 nucleotides: TGTGCCTGGTCACAGGGGAATACAGATACGCAGTATTTT. Drawing the rest from reference TRBV30 and TRBJ2-3, the complete variable domain is SQTIHQWPATLVQPVGSPLSLECTVEGTSNPNLYWYRQAAGRGLQLLFYSVGIGQISSEVPQNLSASRPQDRQFILSSKKLLLSDSGFYLCAWSQGNTDTQYFGPGTRLTVL.